This T cell receptor beta chain was observed in a study of cytomegalovirus exposure and HLA in healthy donors. Germline-derived CDR1 and CDR2 are MGHRA and YSYEKL. J lost 5 bases, V lost 4 bases, and 1 base had no gene match. The CDR3 runs to 15 residues. 60 Vbeta and 13 Jbeta primers were used in PCR. Using immunoSEQ multiplex PCR, the repertoire was profiled, and TCRdb retains in-frame clones only, with some absent. The table lists roughly 220,000 clones, more than 60% of them singletons. This clonotype was obtained from a woman aged 30 to 39 in good health and CMV-seronegative. The sample was PBMCs. This chain joins TRBV4-1 and TRBJ2-1; 14 bases fit TRBD2. The CDR3 sequence is CASSRLAGGDNEQFF. CDR3 nucleotides: TGCGCCAGCAGCCGACTAGCGGGAGGGGACAATGAGCAGTTCTTC.